This is a list of T cell receptor beta chains from one sample in a study of T cells in Graves' hyperthyroidism and ophthalmopathy. Each CDR3 protein is one row after TCRdb ran MiXCR on the multiplex PCR reads. The sample has 500,000 to 600,000 distinct CDR3 sequences, approximately 49% seen once. The sample was peripheral blood or thyroid tissue (not recorded which). The receptors were sampled from an adult woman with Graves' disease, either hyperthyroidism or ophthalmopathy (not recorded which). Each CDR3 is given with its conserved first and last residue. A D gene is named only where the DNA matches it firmly. Clone size appears in some rows only: once, few, many, or a class for an expanded clone.

d_gene: .
abundance: .
v_gene: TRBV5-4
len: 14
j_gene: TRBJ2-5
CDR3nt: TGTGCTAGACCGATGGGGGGCTGGGGAGAGACCCAGTACTTC
CDR3aa: CARPMGGWGETQYF

d_gene: .
abundance: .
v_gene: TRBV5-1
len: 14
j_gene: TRBJ1-3
CDR3nt: TGCGCCAGCAGGGACAGAAACTCTGGAAACACCATATATTTT
CDR3aa: CASRDRNSGNTIYF

d_gene: .
abundance: many
v_gene: TRBV2
len: 14
j_gene: TRBJ1-1
CDR3nt: TGTGCCAGCAGTGTAAAGGGCCTGAACACTGAAGCTTTCTTT
CDR3aa: CASSVKGLNTEAFF

d_gene: .
abundance: many
v_gene: TRBV20-1
len: 14
j_gene: TRBJ1-4
CDR3nt: TGCAGTGCGAGCCCAGGGGCCAACAATGAAAAACTGTTTTTT
CDR3aa: CSASPGANNEKLFF

d_gene: .
abundance: .
v_gene: TRBV20-1
len: 14
j_gene: TRBJ2-1
CDR3nt: TGCAGTGCTAGACCCAGCGGACTCTACAATGAGCAGTTCTTC
CDR3aa: CSARPSGLYNEQFF

d_gene: TRBD1
abundance: .
v_gene: TRBV28
len: 14
j_gene: TRBJ2-2
CDR3nt: TGTGCCAGCAGTTTATACAGGGGAACCGGGGAGCTGTTTTTT
CDR3aa: CASSLYRGTGELFF

d_gene: TRBD1
abundance: .
v_gene: TRBV6-5
len: 16
j_gene: TRBJ1-2
CDR3nt: TGTGCCGGCAGTCCAGGCGGGACAGGCGACTCCTATGGCTACACCTTC
CDR3aa: CAGSPGGTGDSYGYTF

d_gene: .
abundance: many
v_gene: TRBV29-1
len: 16
j_gene: TRBJ2-7
CDR3nt: TGCAGCGTTTATTCAGGATCGGCCGAAGGACCCTACGAGCAGTACTTC
CDR3aa: CSVYSGSAEGPYEQYF

d_gene: .
abundance: many
v_gene: TRBV20-1
len: 15
j_gene: TRBJ2-5
CDR3nt: TGCAGTGCAAACCGGGGGGCGGGCACTGACAAGACCCAGTACTTC
CDR3aa: CSANRGAGTDKTQYF

d_gene: TRBD1
abundance: .
v_gene: TRBV7-9
len: 15
j_gene: TRBJ1-2
CDR3nt: TGTGCCAGCAGCTCGGGGGACAGGGCCGTTTCTGGCTACACCTTC
CDR3aa: CASSSGDRAVSGYTF

d_gene: .
abundance: .
v_gene: TRBV2
len: 18
j_gene: TRBJ1-5
CDR3nt: TGTGCCAGCAGTTCCGGGATCAAAGGAAATTATAGCAATCAGCCCCAGCATTTT
CDR3aa: CASSSGIKGNYSNQPQHF

d_gene: .
abundance: .
v_gene: TRBV10-3
len: 16
j_gene: TRBJ2-7
CDR3nt: TGTGCCATCAGTGACGGCCAGGGGACCCCCTCCTACGAGCAGTACTTC
CDR3aa: CAISDGQGTPSYEQYF

d_gene: TRBD1
abundance: once
v_gene: TRBV2
len: 8
j_gene: TRBJ1-6
CDR3nt: TGTGCCAGCCAAATGGGACAGTTT
CDR3aa: CASQMGQF

d_gene: .
abundance: many
v_gene: TRBV5-6
len: 15
j_gene: TRBJ1-1
CDR3nt: TGTGCCAGCAGCTCCATCGGATCCGGGAACACTGAAGCTTTCTTT
CDR3aa: CASSSIGSGNTEAFF

d_gene: TRBD2
abundance: many
v_gene: TRBV2
len: 17
j_gene: TRBJ2-7
CDR3nt: TGTGCCAGCAGTCCAACGATAACTAGCGGGCCTTCCTACGAGCAGTACTTC
CDR3aa: CASSPTITSGPSYEQYF

d_gene: TRBD1
abundance: .
v_gene: TRBV5-1
len: 14
j_gene: TRBJ1-6
CDR3nt: TGCGCCAGCAGCGTGGACAGGCATAATTCACCCCTCCACTTT
CDR3aa: CASSVDRHNSPLHF

d_gene: .
abundance: .
v_gene: TRBV25-1
len: 12
j_gene: TRBJ1-4
CDR3nt: TGTGCCAGCAGTGCAGCAGGGGTAAAACTGTTTTTT
CDR3aa: CASSAAGVKLFF

d_gene: .
abundance: few
v_gene: TRBV20-1
len: 13
j_gene: TRBJ2-7
CDR3nt: TGCAGTGCTAGCCCCGGTGGCTCCTACGAGCAGTACTTC
CDR3aa: CSASPGGSYEQYF

d_gene: TRBD1
abundance: once
v_gene: TRBV15
len: 16
j_gene: TRBJ2-7
CDR3nt: TGTGCCACCAGCAGAGGAGACCGGGACAGGAACTACGAGCAGTACTTC
CDR3aa: CATSRGDRDRNYEQYF

d_gene: TRBD1
abundance: many
v_gene: TRBV20-1
len: 15
j_gene: TRBJ1-5
CDR3nt: TGCAGTGCTACGGGACAGAGGTATAGCAATCAGCCCCAGCATTTT
CDR3aa: CSATGQRYSNQPQHF

d_gene: TRBD1
abundance: .
v_gene: TRBV9
len: 19
j_gene: TRBJ2-6
CDR3nt: TGTGCCAACTCTGACCCGGGACAGGGGAAAGAAACTGGGGCCAACGTCCTGACTTTC
CDR3aa: CANSDPGQGKETGANVLTF

d_gene: .
abundance: many
v_gene: TRBV19
len: 14
j_gene: TRBJ1-3
CDR3nt: TGTGCCAGTAGTATATTCGGGATCGGAAACACCATATATTTT
CDR3aa: CASSIFGIGNTIYF

d_gene: .
abundance: many
v_gene: TRBV4-3
len: 15
j_gene: TRBJ2-2
CDR3nt: TGCGCCAGCAGGGTCAGGGACAATCCTTTGTGGGAGCTGTTTTTT
CDR3aa: CASRVRDNPLWELFF

d_gene: TRBD1
abundance: many
v_gene: TRBV12-5
len: 13
j_gene: TRBJ1-2
CDR3nt: TGTGCTAGTGGATACGGACAGGGTGATGGCTACACCTTC
CDR3aa: CASGYGQGDGYTF

d_gene: .
abundance: few
v_gene: TRBV14
len: 16
j_gene: TRBJ2-2
CDR3nt: TGTGCCAGCAGCCTGGCTAGCGCCACGAACACCGGGGAGCTGTTTTTT
CDR3aa: CASSLASATNTGELFF

d_gene: .
abundance: many
v_gene: TRBV20-1
len: 10
j_gene: TRBJ1-2
CDR3nt: TGCAGTGCAATTAACTATGGCTACACCTTC
CDR3aa: CSAINYGYTF

d_gene: TRBD1
abundance: .
v_gene: TRBV10-3
len: 13
j_gene: TRBJ1-5
CDR3nt: TGTGCCACCGTGGACAGGGGAGGACAGCCCCAGCATTTT
CDR3aa: CATVDRGGQPQHF

d_gene: .
abundance: .
v_gene: TRBV20-1
len: 14
j_gene: TRBJ2-2
CDR3nt: TGCAGTGCTGGCGTAGGGGGTAACACCGGGGAGCTGTTTTTT
CDR3aa: CSAGVGGNTGELFF

d_gene: .
abundance: once
v_gene: TRBV19
len: 13
j_gene: TRBJ1-1
CDR3nt: TGTGCCCGGAGTGTACAAGGGTATACTGAAGCTTTCTTT
CDR3aa: CARSVQGYTEAFF

d_gene: .
abundance: .
v_gene: TRBV19
len: 14
j_gene: TRBJ1-5
CDR3nt: TGTGCCAGTAGTACGTCGGAATCGCTTCGAGGTCCGCATTTT
CDR3aa: CASSTSESLRGPHF

d_gene: .
abundance: .
v_gene: TRBV4-3
len: 15
j_gene: TRBJ1-5
CDR3nt: TGCGCCAGCAGCCAAGATAGACAGCCTAATCAGCCCCAGCATTTT
CDR3aa: CASSQDRQPNQPQHF

d_gene: TRBD2
abundance: many
v_gene: TRBV19
len: 15
j_gene: TRBJ2-2
CDR3nt: TGTGCCAGTAGTCCACTTAGCGGGAGGGCCCGGGAGCTGTTTTTT
CDR3aa: CASSPLSGRARELFF

d_gene: TRBD2
abundance: few
v_gene: TRBV4-1
len: 17
j_gene: TRBJ2-2
CDR3nt: TGCGCCAGCAGCCCACTGGGAGCGGGGGCGAACACCGGGGAGCTGTTTTTT
CDR3aa: CASSPLGAGANTGELFF

d_gene: TRBD2
abundance: few
v_gene: TRBV20-1
len: 16
j_gene: TRBJ2-7
CDR3nt: TGCAGTGCTAGAGATAGGAGACTAGCGGGTCTCTACGAGCAGTACTTC
CDR3aa: CSARDRRLAGLYEQYF

d_gene: .
abundance: few
v_gene: TRBV7-8
len: 13
j_gene: TRBJ1-2
CDR3nt: TGTGCCAGCACCGATAACGGGGACGATGGCTACACCTTC
CDR3aa: CASTDNGDDGYTF

d_gene: TRBD2
abundance: .
v_gene: TRBV20-1
len: 14
j_gene: TRBJ2-7
CDR3nt: TGCAGTGCTAGACGACTAGCGGGACCCTACGAGCAGTACTTC
CDR3aa: CSARRLAGPYEQYF

d_gene: .
abundance: few
v_gene: TRBV11-2
len: 14
j_gene: TRBJ1-6
CDR3nt: TGTGCCAGCAGCTTCTTGGGAAGAGATTCACCCCTCCACTTT
CDR3aa: CASSFLGRDSPLHF

d_gene: TRBD1
abundance: many
v_gene: TRBV19
len: 14
j_gene: TRBJ2-7
CDR3nt: TGTGCCAGTAGTCGTCGGGACAGGGGAGCCGAGCAGTACTTC
CDR3aa: CASSRRDRGAEQYF

d_gene: TRBD1
abundance: .
v_gene: TRBV10-3
len: 14
j_gene: TRBJ1-3
CDR3nt: TGTGCCATGAGACCAGGGGGAACTGGAAACACCATATATTTT
CDR3aa: CAMRPGGTGNTIYF

d_gene: .
abundance: once
v_gene: TRBV5-6
len: 14
j_gene: TRBJ1-6
CDR3nt: TGTGCCAGCAGCCCCCTGGGCCCGCATTCACCCCTCCACTTT
CDR3aa: CASSPLGPHSPLHF

d_gene: .
abundance: many
v_gene: TRBV20-1
len: 15
j_gene: TRBJ1-6
CDR3nt: TGCAGTGCTAGAGCGACCGGGACACAAAATTCACCCCTCCACTTT
CDR3aa: CSARATGTQNSPLHF

d_gene: TRBD2
abundance: .
v_gene: TRBV11-2
len: 18
j_gene: TRBJ2-6
CDR3nt: TGTGCCAGCAGCTTACCCTCGGGAGGGGCGCGGGGGGCCAACGTCCTGACTTTC
CDR3aa: CASSLPSGGARGANVLTF

d_gene: TRBD1
abundance: many
v_gene: TRBV6-5
len: 17
j_gene: TRBJ1-2
CDR3nt: TGTGCCAGCAGTTACGTCCGGACAGGGGGCTCGGGCTATGGCTACACCTTC
CDR3aa: CASSYVRTGGSGYGYTF

d_gene: .
abundance: few
v_gene: TRBV7-9
len: 13
j_gene: TRBJ1-4
CDR3nt: TGTGCCAGCAGCTTAATGGGCGCTGAAAAACTGTTTTTT
CDR3aa: CASSLMGAEKLFF

d_gene: .
abundance: .
v_gene: TRBV7-2
len: 16
j_gene: TRBJ2-5
CDR3nt: TGTGCCAGCTCCGTTCCATGGCGGGGGCGTTCCGAGACCCAGTACTTC
CDR3aa: CASSVPWRGRSETQYF